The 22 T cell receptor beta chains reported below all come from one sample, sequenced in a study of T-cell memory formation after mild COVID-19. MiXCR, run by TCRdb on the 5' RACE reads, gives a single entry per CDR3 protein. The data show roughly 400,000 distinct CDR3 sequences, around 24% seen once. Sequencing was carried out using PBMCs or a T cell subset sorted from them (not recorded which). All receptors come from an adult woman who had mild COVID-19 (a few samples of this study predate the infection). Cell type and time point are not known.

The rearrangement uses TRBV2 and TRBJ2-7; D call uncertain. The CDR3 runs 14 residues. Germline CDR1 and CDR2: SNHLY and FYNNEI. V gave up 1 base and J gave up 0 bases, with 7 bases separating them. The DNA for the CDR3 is TGTGCCAGCAGTGAAGACCGGGCCTCCTACGAGCAGTACTTC. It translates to CASSEDRASYEQYF.

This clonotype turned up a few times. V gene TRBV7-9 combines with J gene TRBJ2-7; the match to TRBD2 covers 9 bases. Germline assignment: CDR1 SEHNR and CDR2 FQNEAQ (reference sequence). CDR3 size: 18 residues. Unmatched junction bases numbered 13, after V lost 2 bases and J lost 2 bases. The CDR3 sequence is CASSLRATLAGSAYEQYF. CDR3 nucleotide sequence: TGTGCCAGCAGCTTAAGGGCAACCCTAGCGGGGTCCGCCTACGAGCAGTACTTC.

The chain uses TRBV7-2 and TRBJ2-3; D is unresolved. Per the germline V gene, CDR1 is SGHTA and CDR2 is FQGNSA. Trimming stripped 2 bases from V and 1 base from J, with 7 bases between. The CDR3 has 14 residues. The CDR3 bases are TGTGCCAGCAGCTTAAGGACGGGCACAGATACGCAGTATTTT. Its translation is CASSLRTGTDTQYF.

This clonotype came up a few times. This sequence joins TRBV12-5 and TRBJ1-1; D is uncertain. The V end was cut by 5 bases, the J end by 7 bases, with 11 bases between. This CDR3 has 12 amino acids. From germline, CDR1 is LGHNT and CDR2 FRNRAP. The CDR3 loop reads CASGPTPGEAFF. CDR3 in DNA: TGTGCTAGTGGTCCGACCCCGGGTGAAGCTTTCTTT.

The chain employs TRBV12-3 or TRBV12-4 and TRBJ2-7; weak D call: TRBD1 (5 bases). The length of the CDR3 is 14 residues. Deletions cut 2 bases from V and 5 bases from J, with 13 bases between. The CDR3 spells CASSLSGRVHEQYF. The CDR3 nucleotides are TGTGCCAGCAGTTTAAGTGGCAGGGTCCACGAGCAGTACTTC.

CDR3 coding DNA: TGTGCCAGCAGTTTAGAGTGGACTGAAGCTTTCTTT. Translation gives CASSLEWTEAFF. The chain combines TRBV12-3 or TRBV12-4 with TRBJ1-1; D ambiguous. The CDR3 spans 12 residues. V shed 1 base and J shed 5 bases, with 5 bases lying between them.

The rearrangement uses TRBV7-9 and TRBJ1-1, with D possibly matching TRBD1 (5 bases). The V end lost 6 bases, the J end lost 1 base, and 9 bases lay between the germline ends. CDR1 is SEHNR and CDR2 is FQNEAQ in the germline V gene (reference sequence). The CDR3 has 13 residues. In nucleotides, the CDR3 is TGTGCCAGCAGGGTTACAGGGAACACTGAAGCTTTCTTT. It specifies CASRVTGNTEAFF.

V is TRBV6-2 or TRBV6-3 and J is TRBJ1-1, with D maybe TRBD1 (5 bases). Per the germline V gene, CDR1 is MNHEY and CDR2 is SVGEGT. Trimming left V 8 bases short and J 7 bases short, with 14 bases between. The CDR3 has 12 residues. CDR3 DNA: TGTGCCAGCTGGCAGGGCAGGAATGAAGCTTTCTTT. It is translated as CASWQGRNEAFF.

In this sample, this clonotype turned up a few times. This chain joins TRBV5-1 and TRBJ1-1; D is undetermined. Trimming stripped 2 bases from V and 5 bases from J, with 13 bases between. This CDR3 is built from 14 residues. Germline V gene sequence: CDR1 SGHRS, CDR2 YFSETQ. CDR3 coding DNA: TGCGCCAGCAGCTTTTCAGATCCGAGGACTGAAGCTTTCTTT. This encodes CASSFSDPRTEAFF.

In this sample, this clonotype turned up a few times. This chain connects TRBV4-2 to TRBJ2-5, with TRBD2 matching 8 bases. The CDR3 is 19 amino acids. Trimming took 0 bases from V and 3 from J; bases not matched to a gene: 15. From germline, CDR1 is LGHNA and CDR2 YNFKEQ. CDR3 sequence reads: CASSQDARRRAGGEETQYF. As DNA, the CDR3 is TGTGCCAGCAGCCAAGATGCCAGGCGGAGGGCGGGGGGAGAAGAGACCCAGTACTTC.

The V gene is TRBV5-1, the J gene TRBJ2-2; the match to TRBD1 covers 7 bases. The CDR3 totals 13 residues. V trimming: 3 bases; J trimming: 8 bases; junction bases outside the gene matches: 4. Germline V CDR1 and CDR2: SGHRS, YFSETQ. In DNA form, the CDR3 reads TGCGCCAGCAGCTCTACAGGGGAAGGGGAGCTGTTTTTT. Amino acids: CASSSTGEGELFF.

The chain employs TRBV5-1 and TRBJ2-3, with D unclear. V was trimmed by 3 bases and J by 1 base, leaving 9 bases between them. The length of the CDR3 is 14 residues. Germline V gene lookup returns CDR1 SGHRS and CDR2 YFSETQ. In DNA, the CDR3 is TGCGCCAGCAGCTCTGCTTGGGGCACAGATACGCAGTATTTT. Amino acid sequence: CASSSAWGTDTQYF. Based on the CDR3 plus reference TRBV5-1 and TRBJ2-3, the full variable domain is KAGVTQTPRYLIKTRGQQVTLSCSPISGHRSVSWYQQTPGQGLQFLFEYFSETQRNKGNFPGRFSGRQFSNSRSEMNVSTLELGDSALYLCASSSAWGTDTQYFGPGTRLTVL.

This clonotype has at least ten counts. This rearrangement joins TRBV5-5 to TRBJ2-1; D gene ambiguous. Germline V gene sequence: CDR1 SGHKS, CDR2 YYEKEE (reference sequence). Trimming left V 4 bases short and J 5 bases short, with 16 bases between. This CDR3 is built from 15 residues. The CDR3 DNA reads TGTGCCAGCAGCCGCTTGGTCATAGGAGACAATGAGCAGTTCTTC. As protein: CASSRLVIGDNEQFF.

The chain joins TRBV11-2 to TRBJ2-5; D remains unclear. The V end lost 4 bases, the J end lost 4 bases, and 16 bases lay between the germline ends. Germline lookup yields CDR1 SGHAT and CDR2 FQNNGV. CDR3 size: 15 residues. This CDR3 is CASSSEGAVRETQYF. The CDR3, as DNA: TGTGCCAGCAGCTCCGAAGGTGCGGTCCGAGAGACCCAGTACTTC.

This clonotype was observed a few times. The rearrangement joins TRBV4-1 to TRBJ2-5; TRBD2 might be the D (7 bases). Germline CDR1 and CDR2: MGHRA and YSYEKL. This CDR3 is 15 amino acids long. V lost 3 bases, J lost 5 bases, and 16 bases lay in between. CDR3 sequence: CASSQDTGGWETQYF. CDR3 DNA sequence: TGCGCCAGCAGCCAGGATACGGGGGGCTGGGAGACCCAGTACTTC.

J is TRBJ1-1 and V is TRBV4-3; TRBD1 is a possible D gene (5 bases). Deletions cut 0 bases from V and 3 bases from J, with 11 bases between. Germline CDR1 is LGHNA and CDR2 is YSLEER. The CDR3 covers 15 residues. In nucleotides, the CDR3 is TGCGCCAGCAGCCAAGATCCTCAAGGGGACACTGAAGCTTTCTTT. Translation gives CASSQDPQGDTEAFF.

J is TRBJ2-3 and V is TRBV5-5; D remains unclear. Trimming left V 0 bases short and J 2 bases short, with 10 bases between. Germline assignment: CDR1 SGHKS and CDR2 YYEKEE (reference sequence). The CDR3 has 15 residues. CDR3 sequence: CASSLALGITDTQYF. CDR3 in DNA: TGTGCCAGCAGCTTGGCTCTGGGAATCACAGATACGCAGTATTTT.

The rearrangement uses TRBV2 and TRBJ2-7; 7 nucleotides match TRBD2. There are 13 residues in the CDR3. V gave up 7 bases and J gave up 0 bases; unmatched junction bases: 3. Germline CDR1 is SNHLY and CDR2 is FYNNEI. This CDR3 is CASKPSGSYEQYF. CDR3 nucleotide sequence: TGTGCCAGCAAGCCTAGCGGCTCCTACGAGCAGTACTTC.

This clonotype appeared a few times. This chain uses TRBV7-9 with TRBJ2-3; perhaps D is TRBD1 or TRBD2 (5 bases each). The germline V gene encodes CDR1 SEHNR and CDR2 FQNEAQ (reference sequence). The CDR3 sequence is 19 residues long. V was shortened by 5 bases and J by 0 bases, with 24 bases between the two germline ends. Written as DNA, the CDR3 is TGTGCCAGCAGCCTAACGCCCTTCCGGGACCCCGGGAGCACAGATACGCAGTATTTT. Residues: CASSLTPFRDPGSTDTQYF.

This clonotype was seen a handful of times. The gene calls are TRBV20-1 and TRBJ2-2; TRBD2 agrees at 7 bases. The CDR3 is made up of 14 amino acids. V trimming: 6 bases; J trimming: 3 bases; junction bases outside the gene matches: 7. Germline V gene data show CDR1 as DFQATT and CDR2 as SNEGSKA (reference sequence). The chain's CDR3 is CSANSGMYTGELFF. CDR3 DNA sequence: TGCAGTGCAAACAGCGGGATGTACACCGGGGAGCTGTTTTTT.

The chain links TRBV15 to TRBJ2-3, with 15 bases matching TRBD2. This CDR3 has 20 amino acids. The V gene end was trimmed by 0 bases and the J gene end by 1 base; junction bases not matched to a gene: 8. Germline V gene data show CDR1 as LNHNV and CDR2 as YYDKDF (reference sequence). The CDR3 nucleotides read TGTGCCACCAGCAGAGATCTGGGGACTAGCGGGAGGAGGGGCACAGATACGCAGTATTTT. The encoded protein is CATSRDLGTSGRRGTDTQYF.

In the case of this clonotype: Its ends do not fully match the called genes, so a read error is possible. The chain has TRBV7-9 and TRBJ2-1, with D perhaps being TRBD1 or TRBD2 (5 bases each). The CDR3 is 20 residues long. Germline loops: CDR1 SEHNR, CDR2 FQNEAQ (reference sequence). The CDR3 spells CASSLFGTYKTDIPTANVRF. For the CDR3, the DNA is TGTGCCAGCAGCTTATTCGGGACGTATAAGACAGACATCCCAACGGCCAATGTGCGTTTC.